This TCR beta chain was recorded in a study of early T cells in non-severe SARS-CoV-2 infection. Study-level points and caveats: Anti-spike CD8 specificities were favored by VDJdb matching, whose results missed private and CD4 specificities.

TCRdb analysed the 5' RACE reads with MiXCR anew, one entry per CDR3 protein. The table lists tens of thousands of distinct CDR3 sequences, 5% to 6.5% of them singletons. This clonotype was counted many times. The antigen remains unidentified. Sequencing was performed on whole blood. The receptor was isolated from an adult who was a healthcare worker with PCR-confirmed SARS-CoV-2 infection or an uninfected control (not recorded which).

CDR3 sequence: CASSVVAGGDNEQFF. The CDR3, as DNA: TGTGCCAGCAGCGTTGTAGCGGGGGGGGACAATGAGCAGTTCTTC. This chain uses TRBV11-1 with TRBJ2-1; TRBD2 aligns across 11 bases. After removal of 5 bases from V and 5 bases from J, the junction contained 5 bases not matched to a gene. This CDR3 comprises 15 residues. Germline V gene lookup returns CDR1 SGHAT and CDR2 FQDESV (reference sequence).